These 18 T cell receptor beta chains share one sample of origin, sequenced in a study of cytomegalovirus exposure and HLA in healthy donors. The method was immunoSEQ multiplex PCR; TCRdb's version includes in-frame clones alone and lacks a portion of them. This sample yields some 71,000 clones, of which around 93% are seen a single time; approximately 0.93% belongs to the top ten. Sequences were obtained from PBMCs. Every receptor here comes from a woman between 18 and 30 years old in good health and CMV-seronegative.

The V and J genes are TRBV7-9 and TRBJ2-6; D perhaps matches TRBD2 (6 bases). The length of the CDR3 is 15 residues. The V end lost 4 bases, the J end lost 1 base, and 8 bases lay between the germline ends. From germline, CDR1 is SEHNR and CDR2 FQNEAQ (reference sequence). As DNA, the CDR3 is TGTGCCAGCAGCTCTAGCGTATCTGGGGCCAACGTCCTGACTTTC. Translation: CASSSSVSGANVLTF.

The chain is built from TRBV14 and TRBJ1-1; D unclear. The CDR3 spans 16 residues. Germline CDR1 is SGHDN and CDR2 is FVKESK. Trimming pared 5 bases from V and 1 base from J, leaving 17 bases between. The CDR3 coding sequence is TGTGCCAGCAGCTCGACACAAGGAGGCCAGAACACTGAAGCTTTCTTT. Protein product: CASSSTQGGQNTEAFF.

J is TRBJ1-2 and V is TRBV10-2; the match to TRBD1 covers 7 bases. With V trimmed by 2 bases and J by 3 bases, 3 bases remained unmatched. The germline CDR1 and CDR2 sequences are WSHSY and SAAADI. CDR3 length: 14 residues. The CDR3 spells CASSEGRGYYGYTF. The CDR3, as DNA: TGCGCCAGCAGTGAGGGCAGGGGGTACTATGGCTACACCTTC.

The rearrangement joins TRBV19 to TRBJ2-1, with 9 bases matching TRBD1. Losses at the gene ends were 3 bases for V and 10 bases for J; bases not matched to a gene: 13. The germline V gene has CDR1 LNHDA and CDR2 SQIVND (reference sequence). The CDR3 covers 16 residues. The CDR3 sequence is CASSIPNTGGRREQFF. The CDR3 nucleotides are TGTGCCAGTAGTATCCCTAATACAGGGGGCCGGCGGGAGCAGTTCTTC.

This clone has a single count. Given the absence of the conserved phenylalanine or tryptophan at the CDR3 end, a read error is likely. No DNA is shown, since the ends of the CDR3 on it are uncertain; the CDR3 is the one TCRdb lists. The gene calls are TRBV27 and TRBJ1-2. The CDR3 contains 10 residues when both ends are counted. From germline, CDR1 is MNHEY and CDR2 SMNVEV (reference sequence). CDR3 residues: CASSPRRAPL.

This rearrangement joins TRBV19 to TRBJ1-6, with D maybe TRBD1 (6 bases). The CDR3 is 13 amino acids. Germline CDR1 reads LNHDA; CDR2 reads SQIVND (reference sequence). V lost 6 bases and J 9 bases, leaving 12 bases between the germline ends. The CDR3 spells CASRNEQGSPLHF. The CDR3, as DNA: TGTGCCAGTAGGAATGAACAGGGTTCACCCCTCCACTTT.

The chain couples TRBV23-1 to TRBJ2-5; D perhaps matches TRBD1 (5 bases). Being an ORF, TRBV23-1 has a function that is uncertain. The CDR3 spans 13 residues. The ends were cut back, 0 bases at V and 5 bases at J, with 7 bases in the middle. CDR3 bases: TGCGCCAGCAGTCAATCTCCAGGGGAGACCCAGTACTTC. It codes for CASSQSPGETQYF.

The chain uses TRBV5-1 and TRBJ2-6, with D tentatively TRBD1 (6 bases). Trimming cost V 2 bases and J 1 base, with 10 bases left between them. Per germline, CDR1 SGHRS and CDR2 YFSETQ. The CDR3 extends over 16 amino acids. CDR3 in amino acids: CASSFTQGSGANVLTF. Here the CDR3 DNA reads TGCGCCAGCAGCTTCACACAGGGATCTGGGGCCAACGTCCTGACTTTC. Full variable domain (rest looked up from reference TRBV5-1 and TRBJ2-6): KAGVTQTPRYLIKTRGQQVTLSCSPISGHRSVSWYQQTPGQGLQFLFEYFSETQRNKGNFPGRFSGRQFSNSRSEMNVSTLELGDSALYLCASSFTQGSGANVLTFGAGSRLTVL.

In DNA, the CDR3 is TGTGCCAGCAGCAGGGCTAGCGGGAGAGGTGAGCAGTACTTC. Amino acid sequence: CASSRASGRGEQYF. This chain joins TRBV4-2 and TRBJ2-7; 10 bases are shared with TRBD2. V trimming: 5 bases; J trimming: 7 bases; junction bases outside the gene matches: 8. In germline, CDR1 is LGHNA, CDR2 YNFKEQ. The CDR3 loop spans 14 amino acids.

The CDR3 DNA is TGTGCCAGCAGCTTTGTCGCGGGTAATGAGCAGTTCTTC. Translated, it gives CASSFVAGNEQFF. V is TRBV7-3 and J is TRBJ2-1; a weak D match, TRBD2 (5 bases). The CDR3 sequence is 13 residues long. The V gene's germline CDR1 is SGHTA and CDR2 FQGTGA. V shed 3 bases and J shed 7 bases, with 10 bases lying between them. Full variable domain (remainder filled in from reference TRBV7-3 and TRBJ2-1): GAGVSQTPSNKVTEKGKYVELRCDPISGHTALYWYRQSLGQGPEFLIYFQGTGAADDSGLPNDRFFAVRPEGSVSTLKIQRTERGDSAVYLCASSFVAGNEQFFGPGTRLTVL.

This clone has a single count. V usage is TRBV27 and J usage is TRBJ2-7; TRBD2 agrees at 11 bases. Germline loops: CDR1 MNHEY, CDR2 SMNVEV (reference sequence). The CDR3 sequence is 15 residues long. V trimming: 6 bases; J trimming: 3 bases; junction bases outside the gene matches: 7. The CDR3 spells CASSLTTSGNYEQYF. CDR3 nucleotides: TGTGCCAGCAGCCTAACGACTAGCGGGAACTACGAGCAGTACTTC.

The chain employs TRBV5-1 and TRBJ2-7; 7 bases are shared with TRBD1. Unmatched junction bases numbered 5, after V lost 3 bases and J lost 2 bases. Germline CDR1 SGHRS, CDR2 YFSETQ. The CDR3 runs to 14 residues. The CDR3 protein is CASSSGTAAYEQYF. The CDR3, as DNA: TGCGCCAGCAGCTCCGGGACAGCCGCCTACGAGCAGTACTTC.

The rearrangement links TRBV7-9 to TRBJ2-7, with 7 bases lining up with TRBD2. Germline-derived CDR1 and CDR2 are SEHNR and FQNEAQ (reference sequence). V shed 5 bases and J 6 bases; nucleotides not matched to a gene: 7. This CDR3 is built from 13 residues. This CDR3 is CASSLRGEGEQYF. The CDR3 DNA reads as TGTGCCAGCAGCCTCAGAGGGGAGGGCGAGCAGTACTTC.

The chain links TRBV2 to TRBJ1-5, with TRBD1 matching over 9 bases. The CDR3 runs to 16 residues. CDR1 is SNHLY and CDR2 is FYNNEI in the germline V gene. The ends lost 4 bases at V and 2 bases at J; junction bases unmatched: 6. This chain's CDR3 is CASSVGRTGGNQPQHF. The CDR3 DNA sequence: TGTGCCAGCAGTGTAGGGAGGACAGGGGGCAATCAGCCCCAGCATTTT. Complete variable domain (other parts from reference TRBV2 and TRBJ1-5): EPEVTQTPSHQVTQMGQEVILRCVPISNHLYFYWYRQILGQKVEFLVSFYNNEISEKSEIFDDQFSVERPDGSNFTLKIRSTKLEDSAMYFCASSVGRTGGNQPQHFGDGTRLSIL.

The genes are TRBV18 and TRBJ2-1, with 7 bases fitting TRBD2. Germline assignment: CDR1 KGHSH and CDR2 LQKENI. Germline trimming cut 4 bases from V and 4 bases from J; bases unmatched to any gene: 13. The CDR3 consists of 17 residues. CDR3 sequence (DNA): TGTGCCAGCTCACTGAGCCGAGCGGGGTCCAGGTACAATGAGCAGTTCTTC. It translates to CASSLSRAGSRYNEQFF.

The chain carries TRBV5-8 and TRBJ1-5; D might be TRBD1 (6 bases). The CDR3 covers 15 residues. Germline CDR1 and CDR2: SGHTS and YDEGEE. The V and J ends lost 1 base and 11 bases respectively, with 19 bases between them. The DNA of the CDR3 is TGTGCCAGCAGCTTGAACGGCGGGGGCGTCGTTTCCCAGCATTTT. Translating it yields CASSLNGGGVVSQHF.

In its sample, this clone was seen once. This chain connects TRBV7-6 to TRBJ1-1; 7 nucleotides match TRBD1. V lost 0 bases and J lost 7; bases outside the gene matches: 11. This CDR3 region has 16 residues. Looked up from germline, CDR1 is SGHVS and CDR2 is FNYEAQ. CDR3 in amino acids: CASSLAQNQGQSEAFF. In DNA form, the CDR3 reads TGTGCCAGCAGCTTAGCGCAAAACCAGGGACAGAGTGAAGCTTTCTTT. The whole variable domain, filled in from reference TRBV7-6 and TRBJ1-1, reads GAGVSQSPRYKVTKRGQDVALRCDPISGHVSLYWYRQALGQGPEFLTYFNYEAQQDKSGLPNDRFSAERPEGSISTLTIQRTEQRDSAMYRCASSLAQNQGQSEAFFGQGTRLTVV.

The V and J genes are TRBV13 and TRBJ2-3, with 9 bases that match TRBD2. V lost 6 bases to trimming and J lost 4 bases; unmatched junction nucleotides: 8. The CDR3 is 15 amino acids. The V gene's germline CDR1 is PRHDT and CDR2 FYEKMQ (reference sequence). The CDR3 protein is CASRNRGGGADTQYF. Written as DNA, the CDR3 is TGTGCCAGCAGAAATAGAGGCGGGGGGGCAGATACGCAGTATTTT.